The 27 T cell receptor beta chains in this list originate from one sample, sequenced in a study of human T cells and chemical hapten exposure. Via MiXCR, TCRdb re-called the RACE reads, giving one row per CDR3 protein. The sample contains tens of thousands of distinct CDR3 sequences, 10% of which appear only once. Described time point: patch test 1, 2 weeks after DPC sensitization. Treatment meaning: therapeutic diphenylcyclopropenone sensitization with weekly scalp DPC. Sequenced material: whole blood, taken in connection with sensitization to the hapten diphenylcyclopropenone (DPC). These TCRs come from a man aged 35-49 years with alopecia areata. Some clones in this sample may be carry-over from other donors' samples.

The V gene is TRBV29-1, the J gene TRBJ2-7, with 11 bases fitting TRBD2. Germline V gives CDR1 SQVTM, CDR2 ANQGSEA. This CDR3 contains 15 residues. V gave up 0 bases and J gave up 4 bases; unmatched junction bases: 5. CDR3 sequence (DNA): TGCAGCGTTGAAGATGTAGCGGGAGGGCCTTACGAGCAGTACTTC. It specifies CSVEDVAGGPYEQYF.

The chain employs TRBV24-1 and TRBJ2-1, with 9 bases identical to TRBD2. Trimming at V came to 3 bases and at J to 8 bases, leaving 16 bases not matched to a gene. CDR3 length: 18 residues. CDR1 KGHDR and CDR2 SFDVKD come from the germline V gene. The CDR3 nucleotides read TGTGCCACCAGTGATCCCGTGAGCGGGAGGTCCGAGGTCGATGAGCAGTTCTTC. Residues: CATSDPVSGRSEVDEQFF.

This clonotype was observed at least ten times. The rearrangement uses TRBV29-1 and TRBJ1-1; unclear D gene. This CDR3 comprises 12 residues. V shed 0 bases and J shed 5 bases, with 7 bases lying between them. Germline CDR1 reads SQVTM; CDR2 reads ANQGSEA. The CDR3 coding sequence is TGCAGCGTTGAAGACGCGGGTACTGAAGCTTTCTTT. Amino acids: CSVEDAGTEAFF.

This clonotype was counted only a few times. The DNA of the CDR3 is TGTGCCAGCAGCCAAGACATTGGAACTAGCGGGAGAACGCAGTATTTT. This sequence encodes CASSQDIGTSGRTQYF. The chain couples TRBV3-1 to TRBJ2-3, with TRBD2 matching 11 bases. Looked up from germline, CDR1 is LGHDT and CDR2 is YNNKEL (reference sequence). With V trimmed by 0 bases and J by 9 bases, 8 bases remained unmatched. The CDR3 has 16 amino acids.

The chain uses TRBV10-3 and TRBJ2-3; D ambiguous. The CDR3 is made up of 13 amino acids. The germline CDR1 and CDR2 sequences are ENHRY and SYGVKD. V lost 0 bases, J lost 3 bases, and 4 bases lay in between. The CDR3 region has the DNA TGTGCCATCAGTGAGTCCGGGACAGATACGCAGTATTTT. Translated, it gives CAISESGTDTQYF.

This clonotype was seen many times. The rearrangement uses TRBV6-5 and TRBJ1-6; no clear D. Trimming cost V 6 bases and J 6 bases, with 12 bases left between them. The germline V gene has CDR1 MNHEY and CDR2 SVGAGI. This CDR3 comprises 14 residues. CDR3 nucleotide sequence: TGTGCCAGCAGCCCGGGGAACAGTAATTCACCCCTCCACTTT. Protein sequence: CASSPGNSNSPLHF.

V gene TRBV10-3 combines with J gene TRBJ2-3; 7 bases fit TRBD2. This CDR3 is 18 amino acids long. From germline, CDR1 is ENHRY and CDR2 SYGVKD. Trimming removed 6 bases from V and 1 base from J; junction bases left unmatched: 16. CDR3 bases: TGTGCCATCAGGACTAGCACCCGCCCCCAGGATCGCACAGATACGCAGTATTTT. This codes for CAIRTSTRPQDRTDTQYF.

This clonotype appeared many times. The chain couples TRBV25-1 to TRBJ2-1; TRBD2 matches 8 bases. The length of the CDR3 is 13 residues. Trimming took 2 bases from V and 8 from J; bases not matched to a gene: 2. Germline lookup yields CDR1 MGHDK and CDR2 SYGVNS. The CDR3, as DNA: TGTGCCAGCAGTGAAAGCGGGAGATATGAGCAGTTCTTC. Encoded protein: CASSESGRYEQFF.

This clonotype was seen more than once but under ten times. This chain uses TRBV16 with TRBJ2-1; possibly TRBD2 for D (6 bases). The germline gives CDR1 KGHSY, CDR2 FQNENV. The CDR3 has 15 residues. Trimming took off 1 base at V and 9 bases at J, with 16 bases between the two ends. The CDR3 loop reads CASSQYPPSSGEQFF. CDR3 nucleotide sequence: TGTGCCAGCAGCCAATACCCGCCCAGTAGCGGTGAGCAGTTCTTC.

The chain is built from TRBV5-1 and TRBJ2-5; 10 nucleotides match TRBD2. The J segment lost 2 bases and the V segment lost 7 bases, leaving 5 bases of the junction unmatched. CDR1 and CDR2 (germline): SGHRS, YFSETQ. This CDR3 spans 14 amino acids. The CDR3 reads CASRQLAGQETQYF. DNA for the CDR3: TGCGCCAGCCGCCAACTAGCGGGACAAGAGACCCAGTACTTC.

The J gene is TRBJ2-5, the V gene TRBV7-6; 8 positions agree with TRBD1. The CDR3 is 15 amino acids. Germline CDR1 reads SGHVS; CDR2 reads FNYEAQ. V shed 2 bases and J 4 bases; nucleotides not matched to a gene: 6. Here the CDR3 reads CASSLPDRGGETQYF. The CDR3 DNA sequence: TGTGCCAGCAGCTTACCCGACAGGGGAGGAGAGACCCAGTACTTC.

Only a few counts were recorded for this clonotype. The chain employs TRBV11-1 and TRBJ1-1, with 7 bases lining up with TRBD1. Germline CDR1 SGHAT, CDR2 FQDESV (reference sequence). The length of the CDR3 is 17 residues. Trimming cost V 1 base and J 1 base; bases outside gene matches: 9. The CDR3 DNA reads as TGTGCCAGCAGCTTAGGTGACAGGGCAAGGACGAACACTGAAGCTTTCTTT. As protein: CASSLGDRARTNTEAFF.

This clonotype turned up a few times. The chain is built from TRBV9 and TRBJ2-3; no clear D gene. The CDR3 has 14 amino acids. CDR1 SGDLS and CDR2 YYNGEE come from the germline V gene. V lost 5 bases, J lost 2 bases, and 12 bases lay in between. The CDR3 is CASSLWGDTDTQYF. The CDR3 nucleotides read TGTGCCAGCAGTCTCTGGGGTGACACAGATACGCAGTATTTT.

J is TRBJ2-7 and V is TRBV19, with TRBD2 as a possible D gene (6 bases). Germline V lookup: CDR1 LNHDA, CDR2 SQIVND (reference sequence). The CDR3 spans 14 residues. Deletions cut 6 bases from V and 3 bases from J, with 15 bases between. CDR3 sequence reads: CASSPGGAYYEQYV. The CDR3 nucleotides read TGTGCCAGTAGCCCGGGCGGGGCGTACTACGAGCAGTACGTC.

This clonotype was seen more than once but under ten times. The rearrangement uses TRBV2 and TRBJ2-2; 10 nucleotides align to TRBD2. The CDR3 consists of 15 residues. Losses at the gene ends were 2 bases for V and 7 bases for J; bases not matched to a gene: 4. Germline CDR1 reads SNHLY; CDR2 reads FYNNEI. CDR3 in DNA: TGTGCCAGCAGTGAAACTAGCGGGAACGGCGGGGAGCTGTTTTTT. It yields the protein CASSETSGNGGELFF.

This clonotype turned up a few times. The V and J genes are TRBV6-6 and TRBJ1-5; tentatively, D is TRBD1 (6 bases). V was pared by 4 bases and J by 0 bases, with 19 bases between. CDR3 length: 18 amino acids. The germline V gene has CDR1 MNHNY and CDR2 SVGAGI (reference sequence). The CDR3 reads CASSSRRTAFNSNQPQHF. In DNA form, the CDR3 reads TGTGCCAGCAGTTCCCGCCGGACAGCTTTTAATAGCAATCAGCCCCAGCATTTT.

This clonotype appeared a few times. The chain carries TRBV12-3 or TRBV12-4 and TRBJ1-6, with a tentative D call TRBD1 (6 bases). This CDR3 is built from 17 residues. Deletions cut 4 bases from V and 3 bases from J, with 16 bases between. CDR3 DNA: TGTGCCAGCAGTTCTCTGACAGGCCTCCTCTATAATTCACCCCTCCACTTT. Protein: CASSSLTGLLYNSPLHF.

The J gene is TRBJ2-1, the V gene TRBV12-5; TRBD2 is a possible D gene (6 bases). Trimming pared 0 bases from V and 10 bases from J, leaving 10 bases between. The CDR3 length is 13 residues. Germline-derived CDR1 and CDR2 are LGHNT and FRNRAP. CDR3 DNA sequence: TGTGCTAGTGGTTTGGTACGGGGAGGAGAGCAGTTCTTC. It is translated as CASGLVRGGEQFF.

This rearrangement joins TRBV11-3 to TRBJ2-7; D not certain. CDR1 and CDR2 from the germline V gene are SGHNT and YENEEA. The CDR3 totals 13 residues. The V gene lost 2 bases and the J gene lost 5 bases, with 10 bases spanning the gap. Here the CDR3 DNA reads TGTGCCAGCAGCTTACGGCCGCTGCACGAGCAGTACGTC. Translating gives CASSLRPLHEQYV.

This sequence joins TRBV5-1 and TRBJ2-3; D possibly corresponds to TRBD1 (6 bases). V was cut by 4 bases and J by 4 bases, with 13 bases left in between. CDR3 length: 14 residues. Germline values: CDR1 SGHRS, CDR2 YFSETQ. CDR3 sequence reads: CASSPDWGPDTQYF. In DNA form, the CDR3 reads TGCGCCAGCAGCCCCGACTGGGGGCCAGATACGCAGTATTTT. Full variable domain (remainder filled in from reference TRBV5-1 and TRBJ2-3): KAGVTQTPRYLIKTRGQQVTLSCSPISGHRSVSWYQQTPGQGLQFLFEYFSETQRNKGNFPGRFSGRQFSNSRSEMNVSTLELGDSALYLCASSPDWGPDTQYFGPGTRLTVL.

V and J are TRBV9 and TRBJ2-3; unclear D gene. Trimming left V 2 bases short and J 0 bases short, with 7 bases between. CDR3 length: 14 residues. Germline CDR1 SGDLS, CDR2 YYNGEE. The CDR3 DNA sequence: TGTGCCAGCAGCGTCGGCAGTAGCACAGATACGCAGTATTTT. Translation: CASSVGSSTDTQYF.

V gene TRBV2 combines with J gene TRBJ2-3; D assignment may be TRBD1 or TRBD2 (5 bases each). The V end was cut by 4 bases, the J end by 0 bases, with 11 bases between. The CDR3 totals 15 residues. Germline lookup yields CDR1 SNHLY and CDR2 FYNNEI. The CDR3 bases are TGTGCCAGCAGTGCGGTCCGGGACAGCACAGATACGCAGTATTTT. Its translation: CASSAVRDSTDTQYF.

By sample fraction, this clonotype is medium-sized. The CDR3 spells CSVTGSGDGYTF. The CDR3 DNA follows: TGCAGCGTAACAGGGTCTGGGGATGGCTACACCTTC. The chain links TRBV29-1 to TRBJ1-2; the D gene is possibly TRBD1 (6 bases). V gave up 6 bases and J gave up 6 bases, with 14 bases separating them. The CDR3 sequence is 12 residues long. Germline CDR1 and CDR2: SQVTM and ANQGSEA.

There are many counts of this clonotype. The chain combines TRBV12-3 or TRBV12-4 with TRBJ2-1; 9 bases match TRBD2. The CDR3 length is 15 residues. Trimming removed 4 bases from V and 5 bases from J; junction bases left unmatched: 6. CDR3 sequence: CASSSGTSIHNEQFF. In DNA, the CDR3 is TGTGCCAGCAGTTCCGGGACTAGCATTCACAATGAGCAGTTCTTC.

This clonotype showed up many times. Here the CDR3 reads CASSTRNRASYGYTF. In DNA form, the CDR3 reads TGTGCCAGCAGTACCAGGAATAGGGCGAGCTATGGCTACACCTTC. The rearrangement links TRBV27 to TRBJ1-2; no firm D call. V was cut by 5 bases and J by 4 bases, with 17 bases left in between. The CDR3 length is 15 residues. From germline, CDR1 is MNHEY and CDR2 SMNVEV (reference sequence).

This clonotype was recorded at least ten times. V and J are TRBV10-3 and TRBJ1-1, with D maybe TRBD1 (5 bases). V lost 7 bases and J lost 0, with 15 bases in between. This CDR3 has 15 amino acids. From germline, CDR1 is ENHRY and CDR2 SYGVKD. DNA of the CDR3: TGTGCCATCAATCAACAAGAGGGACTGAACACTGAAGCTTTCTTT. The encoded protein is CAINQQEGLNTEAFF.

This sequence joins TRBV24-1 and TRBJ2-6, with 13 bases lining up with TRBD2. The CDR3 consists of 18 residues. The trim removed 3 bases at V and 2 bases at J, leaving 3 bases unmatched. The germline V gene encodes CDR1 KGHDR and CDR2 SFDVKD. The chain's CDR3 is CATSDGLAGEAGANVLTF. The CDR3 bases are TGTGCCACCAGTGATGGACTAGCGGGAGAGGCTGGGGCCAACGTCCTGACTTTC.